This entry concerns a single T cell receptor (beta chain). The record originates from a study of OX40 agonist ivuxolimab in advanced cancers. Study in general: All patients had ivuxolimab intravenously every 2 weeks at 0.01 to 10 mg/kg.

The CDR3 is made up of 12 amino acids. Germline V CDR1 and CDR2: SGHDT, YYEEEE. Deletions cut 4 bases from V and 2 bases from J, with 5 bases between. TCRdb keeps only in-frame clones here, not all; method: immunoSEQ multiplex PCR. The top ten hold about 0.57% of the sample, which has around 76,000 clones, approximately 85% seen once. The chain couples TRBV5-6 to TRBJ2-3; D not resolved. This TCR was sampled from an adult with an advanced solid tumor such as melanoma, head and neck, liver or kidney cancer. The sample here was CD4+ or CD8+ T cells sorted from blood, taken in a trial of the OX40 agonist ivuxolimab. CDR3 sequence: CASSRFTDTQYF. In nucleotides, the CDR3 is TGTGCCAGCAGCCGGTTCACAGATACGCAGTATTTT.